This record looks at one T cell receptor (beta chain) sequence and its context. These data are taken from a study of blood T cell repertoires in COVID-19. Study details: Both acute and convalescent COVID-19 samples were obtained from the United States, Italy and Spain.

Authors' methods: Reference gene primer amplification gave estimated nucleated cell counts. Method: immunoSEQ multiplex PCR; TCRdb's copy keeps in-frame clones and lacks some. V and J calls and clone size come straight from that table; D and trimming were deduced from the DNA. Here the sample spans more than 200,000 clones, about 84% being singletons. Cohorts were assigned according to the clinical history that participants reported. Sequenced input: PBMCs or T cells enriched from blood (not recorded which). The receptor's source is a man aged 30 to 39 with acute COVID-19.

In DNA, the CDR3 is TGTGCCAGCAGTCGACAGGGGGCCAACTATGGCTACACCTTC. This codes for CASSRQGANYGYTF. This chain connects TRBV27 to TRBJ1-2; 10 bases line up with TRBD1. The CDR3 is 14 residues long. CDR1 and CDR2 from the germline V gene are MNHEY and SMNVEV (reference sequence). Trimming at V came to 5 bases and at J to 2 bases, leaving 2 bases not matched to a gene.